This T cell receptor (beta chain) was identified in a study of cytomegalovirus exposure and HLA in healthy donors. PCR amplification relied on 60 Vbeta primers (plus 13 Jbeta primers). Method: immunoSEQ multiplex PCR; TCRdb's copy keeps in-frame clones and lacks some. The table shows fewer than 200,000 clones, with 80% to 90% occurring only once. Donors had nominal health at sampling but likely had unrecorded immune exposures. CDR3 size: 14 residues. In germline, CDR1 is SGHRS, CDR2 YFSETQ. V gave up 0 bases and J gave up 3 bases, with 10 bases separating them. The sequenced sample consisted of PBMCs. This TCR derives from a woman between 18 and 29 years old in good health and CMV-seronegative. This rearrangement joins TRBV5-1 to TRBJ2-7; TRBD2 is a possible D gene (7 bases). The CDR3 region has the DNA TGCGCCAGCAGCTTGGAGGGGGGGGTCTACGAGCAGTACTTC. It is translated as CASSLEGGVYEQYF.